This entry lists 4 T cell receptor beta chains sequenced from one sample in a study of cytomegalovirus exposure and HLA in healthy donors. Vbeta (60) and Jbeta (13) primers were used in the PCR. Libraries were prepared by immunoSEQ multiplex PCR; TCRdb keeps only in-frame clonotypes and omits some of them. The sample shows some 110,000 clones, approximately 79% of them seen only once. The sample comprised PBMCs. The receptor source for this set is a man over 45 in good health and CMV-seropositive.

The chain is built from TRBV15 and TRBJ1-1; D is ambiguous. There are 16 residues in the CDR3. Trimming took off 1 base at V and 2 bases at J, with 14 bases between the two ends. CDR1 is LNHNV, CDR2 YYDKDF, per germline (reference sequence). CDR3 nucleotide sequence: TGTGCCACCAGCAGAGTTGGGTGGAGGTACAACACTGAAGCTTTCTTT. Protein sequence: CATSRVGWRYNTEAFF.

The CDR3 nucleotides are TGTGCCAGCGGGACACTAACTGGTGGCTACACCTTC. Protein sequence: CASGTLTGGYTF. The chain joins TRBV6-1 to TRBJ1-2; a weak D match, TRBD1 (6 bases). Germline V gene lookup returns CDR1 MNHNS and CDR2 SASEGT. The CDR3 extends over 12 amino acids. The ends were cut back, 8 bases at V and 7 bases at J, with 14 bases in the middle.

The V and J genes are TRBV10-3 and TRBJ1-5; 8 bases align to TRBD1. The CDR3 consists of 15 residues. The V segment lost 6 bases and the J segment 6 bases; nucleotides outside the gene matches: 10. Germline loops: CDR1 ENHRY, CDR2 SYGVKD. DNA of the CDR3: TGTGCCATCAGCTCCGGGCAGGGGGCACGTCAGCCCCAGCATTTT. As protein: CAISSGQGARQPQHF.

CDR3 in amino acids: CASSSSGTAQETQYF. Here the CDR3 DNA reads TGTGCCAGCAGCTCATCCGGGACAGCTCAAGAGACCCAGTACTTC. V is TRBV5-8 and J is TRBJ2-5, with 7 bases that match TRBD1. Germline CDR1 is SGHTS and CDR2 is YDEGEE. With 3 bases clipped from V and 2 bases from J, the junction kept 7 bases outside the gene matches. The CDR3 has 15 amino acids.